Following are 8 T cell receptor beta chains from one sample sequenced in a study of blood T cell repertoires in COVID-19. Produced via immunoSEQ multiplex PCR; TCRdb's table is partial and in-frame only. The data contain approximately 250,000 clones, around 89% of them singletons. What was sequenced was PBMCs or T cells enriched from blood (not recorded which). These receptors came from a woman aged 25 to 39 who had recovered from COVID-19.

This rearrangement joins TRBV18 to TRBJ1-5; 9 bases agree with TRBD1. The CDR3 loop spans 18 amino acids. Germline assignment: CDR1 KGHSH and CDR2 LQKENI. The ends lost 0 bases at V and 4 bases at J; junction bases unmatched: 10. The CDR3 sequence is CASSPPSLGQGKNQPQHF. The CDR3 nucleotides read TGTGCCAGCTCACCACCAAGCCTGGGACAGGGCAAAAATCAGCCCCAGCATTTT.

The chain couples TRBV19 to TRBJ2-1; TRBD2 matches at 13 bases. The J segment lost 4 bases and the V segment lost 3 bases, leaving 3 bases of the junction unmatched. This CDR3 region has 16 residues. Germline CDR1 reads LNHDA; CDR2 reads SQIVND (reference sequence). CDR3 region: CASSIGGLAGYNEQFF. As DNA, the CDR3 is TGTGCCAGTAGTATTGGGGGACTAGCGGGGTACAATGAGCAGTTCTTC.

This chain links TRBV7-2 with TRBJ2-7; TRBD2 matches 12 bases. Unmatched junction bases numbered 18, after V lost 5 bases and J lost 4 bases. The CDR3 covers 19 residues. Per germline, CDR1 SGHTA and CDR2 FQGNSA. CDR3 loop: CASSLSVVLAGGPVYEQYF. The CDR3 DNA follows: TGTGCCAGCAGCCTTAGTGTAGTCCTAGCGGGAGGGCCGGTTTACGAGCAGTACTTC.

V and J are TRBV5-1 and TRBJ2-3; the D is unclear. This CDR3 has 12 residues. The V and J ends lost 4 bases and 1 base respectively, with 4 bases between them. Per the germline V gene, CDR1 is SGHRS and CDR2 is YFSETQ. The CDR3, as DNA: TGCGCCAGCAGCCCGGGCACAGATACGCAGTATTTT. It is translated as CASSPGTDTQYF.

The chain employs TRBV28 and TRBJ1-5, with D uncertain. The CDR3 has 16 residues. V was shortened by 2 bases and J by 5 bases, with 16 bases between the two germline ends. Germline V gene sequence: CDR1 MDHEN, CDR2 SYDVKM. CDR3 bases: TGTGCCAGCAGTTTAGGTCGGGAGAGGGAGCATCAGCCCCAGCATTTT. Protein product: CASSLGREREHQPQHF.

The J gene is TRBJ1-1, the V gene TRBV9; no definite D call. The CDR3 loop spans 14 amino acids. The V gene lost 4 bases and the J gene lost 2 bases, with 12 bases spanning the gap. Germline values: CDR1 SGDLS, CDR2 YYNGEE. CDR3 residues: CASSKQSANTEAFF. The CDR3 nucleotides are TGTGCCAGCAGCAAACAGAGTGCTAACACTGAAGCTTTCTTT.

The chain employs TRBV11-2 and TRBJ1-1; 8 bases line up with TRBD1. This CDR3 spans 14 amino acids. V gave up 5 bases and J gave up 0 bases; unmatched junction bases: 2. Germline V gene lookup returns CDR1 SGHAT and CDR2 FQNNGV. CDR3 DNA sequence: TGTGCCAGCAGCCCGGGACAGGTGAACACTGAAGCTTTCTTT. Protein sequence: CASSPGQVNTEAFF.

The chain uses TRBV29-1 and TRBJ1-4, with a possible D match to TRBD1 (6 bases). The CDR3 contains 13 residues. Trimming left V 6 bases short and J 5 bases short, with 13 bases between. From germline, CDR1 is SQVTM and CDR2 ANQGSEA. CDR3 DNA sequence: TGCAGCGTAGCGACAGGCTGGAATGAAAAACTGTTTTTT. Its protein is CSVATGWNEKLFF.